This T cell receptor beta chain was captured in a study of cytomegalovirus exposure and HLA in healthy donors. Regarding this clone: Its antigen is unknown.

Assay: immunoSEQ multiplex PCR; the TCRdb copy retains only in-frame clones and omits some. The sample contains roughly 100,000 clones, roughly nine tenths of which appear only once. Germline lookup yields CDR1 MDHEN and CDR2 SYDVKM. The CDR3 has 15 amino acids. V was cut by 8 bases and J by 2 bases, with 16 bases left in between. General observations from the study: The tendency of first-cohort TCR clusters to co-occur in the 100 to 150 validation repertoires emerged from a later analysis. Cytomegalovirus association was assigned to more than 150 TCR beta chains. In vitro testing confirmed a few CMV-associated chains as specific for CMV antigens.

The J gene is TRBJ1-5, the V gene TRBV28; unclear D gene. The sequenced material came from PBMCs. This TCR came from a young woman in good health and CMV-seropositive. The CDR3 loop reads CASFPRSLGNQPQHF. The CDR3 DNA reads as TGTGCCAGCTTCCCCCGGTCCTTGGGCAATCAGCCCCAGCATTTT. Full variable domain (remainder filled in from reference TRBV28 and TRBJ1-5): DVKVTQSSRYLVKRTGEKVFLECVQDMDHENMFWYRQDPGLGLRLIYFSYDVKMKEKGDIPEGYSVSREKKERFSLILESASTNQTSMYLCASFPRSLGNQPQHFGDGTRLSIL.